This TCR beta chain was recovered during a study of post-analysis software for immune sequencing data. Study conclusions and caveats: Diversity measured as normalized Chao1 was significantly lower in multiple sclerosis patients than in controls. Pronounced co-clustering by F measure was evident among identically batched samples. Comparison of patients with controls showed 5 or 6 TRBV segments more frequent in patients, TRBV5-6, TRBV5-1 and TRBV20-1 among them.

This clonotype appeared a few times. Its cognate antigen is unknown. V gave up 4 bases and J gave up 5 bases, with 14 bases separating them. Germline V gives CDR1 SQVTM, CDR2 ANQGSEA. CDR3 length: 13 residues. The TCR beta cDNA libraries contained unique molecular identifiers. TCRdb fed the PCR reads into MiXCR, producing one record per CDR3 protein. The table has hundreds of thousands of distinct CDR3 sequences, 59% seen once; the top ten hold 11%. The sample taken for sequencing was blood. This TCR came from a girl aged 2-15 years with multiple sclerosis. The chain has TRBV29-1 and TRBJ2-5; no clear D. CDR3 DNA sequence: TGCAGCGTTGGGGTCCCGTCGGCGGAGACCCAGTACTTC. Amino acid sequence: CSVGVPSAETQYF.